The rows below give T cell receptor beta chains drawn from one sample of a study of blood T cell repertoires in COVID-19. The data were produced by immunoSEQ multiplex PCR, yet TCRdb's version contains in-frame clones alone and is incomplete. The table includes roughly 230,000 clones, 88% detected once. Sequencing input: peripheral blood. The receptors derive from a man between 65 and 80 years old with acute or convalescent COVID-19. Each CDR3 is given with its conserved first and last residue.

>TRBV6-2/TRBV6-3|TRBJ1-6
CASSYPGSYNSPLHF
>TRBV2|TRBJ2-3
CASNREGAGTQYF
>TRBV14|TRBJ2-1
CASSWTSGNHEQFF
>TRBV5-5|TRBJ1-5
CASSLVPGSGGNQPQHF
>TRBV6-2/TRBV6-3|TRBJ2-7
CASSWGGTSGSYEQYF
>TRBV7-9|TRBJ1-5
CASSPPGGDPKPQHF
>TRBV7-9|TRBJ2-4
CASSLLAGAENIQYF
>TRBV12-3/TRBV12-4|TRBJ1-4
CASSGQGTEKLFF
>TRBV25-1|TRBJ2-1
CASTPGQVSYNEQFF
>TRBV19|TRBJ2-7
CASSIATGQGRHEQYF
>TRBV19|TRBJ1-1
CASSDSGRESEAFF
>TRBV24-1|TRBJ2-1
CATSDRQVNEQFF
>TRBV25-1|TRBJ1-5
CASSGTGVRQPQHF
>TRBV3-1/TRBV3-2|TRBJ2-2
CASSPWEGGFTGELFF
>TRBV30|TRBJ2-1
CAWSFGTSGRASVPFF
>TRBV7-9|TRBJ1-2
CASSSTPGQHQINYGYTF
>TRBV29-1|TRBJ2-7
CSVERDSSYEQYF
>TRBV7-9|TRBJ2-6
CASSQSQGARPSGANVLTF
>TRBV5-4|TRBJ1-3
CASSVGNRGNTIYF
>TRBV7-9|TRBJ2-3
CASSLPPADTQYF
>TRBV5-5|TRBJ2-7
CASSSPLGQTSATYEQYF
>TRBV6-6|TRBJ2-7
CASRRQGYEQYF
>TRBV7-3|TRBJ1-5
CASSLDRAQPQHF
>TRBV30|TRBJ2-7
CAWSAGEVGEQYF
>TRBV6-5|TRBJ1-5
CASRLMEVNQPQHF
>TRBV9|TRBJ2-1
CASSVGPVVDEQFF
>TRBV20-1|TRBJ2-1
CSASNAGGYNEQFF
>TRBV19|TRBJ2-1
CASMSAVTSGTNEQFF
>TRBV7-9|TRBJ2-3
CASSPGQVNTDTQYF
>TRBV19|TRBJ1-5
CASSLTAGNQPQHF
>TRBV4-2|TRBJ1-1
CASSQDSATEAFF
>TRBV7-9|TRBJ2-1
CASSDISGSVYNEQFF
>TRBV18|TRBJ2-7
CASSPPGTGGTREQYF
>TRBV11-2|TRBJ1-6
CASSPLGGVASPLHF
>TRBV7-9|TRBJ2-7
CASSSDRVPSYEQYF
>TRBV5-1|TRBJ2-3
CASSLGTSGRADTQYF
>TRBV2|TRBJ1-4
CASNRGDEKLFF
>TRBV11-1|TRBJ1-1
CASSPRTGGNTEAFF
>TRBV10-3|TRBJ1-3
CAIGGESYSGNTIYF
>TRBV2|TRBJ2-1
CASGGLAGPNEQFF
>TRBV7-2|TRBJ2-4
CASSQTGLRAKNIQYF
>TRBV7-9|TRBJ2-2
CASSLRQGWNTGELFF
>TRBV7-6|TRBJ1-6
CASSLNPLGRGQGESPLHF
>TRBV25-1|TRBJ1-6
CASTPGVSYNSPLHF
>TRBV24-1|TRBJ2-1
CATKSYDAEQFF
>TRBV7-9|TRBJ2-1
CASGEQGGDYNEQFF
>TRBV4-1|TRBJ2-2
CASSQERQGYTGELFF
>TRBV5-5|TRBJ1-3
CASSLGDRSSGNTIYF
>TRBV27|TRBJ2-1
CASSREVTAAQFF
>TRBV5-1|TRBJ2-7
CASGRQGKDEQYF
>TRBV4-1|TRBJ1-5
CASSQEGDSYSNQPQHF
>TRBV7-2|TRBJ1-5
CASSFSGTGGGQPQHF
>TRBV6-5|TRBJ2-3
CASSYAGTGVTDTQYF
>TRBV28|TRBJ2-7
CASNSARASGKEYYEQYF
>TRBV19|TRBJ1-2
CASGGTDFNYGYTF
>TRBV5-1|TRBJ2-5
CASSRRGQLETQYF
>TRBV3-1/TRBV3-2|TRBJ1-1
CASSQLTGETEAFF
>TRBV25-1|TRBJ2-1
CASSEYPLEQFF